One and the same sample provided the 16 T cell receptor beta chains below, sequenced in a study of blood T cell repertoires in COVID-19. TCRdb's copy holds only in-frame clones and misses some; the assay was immunoSEQ multiplex PCR. This sample has roughly 100,000 clones, with approximately 81% found just once. The sequencing sample was made of peripheral blood. Receptor source: a woman in her sixties or seventies with active or convalescent COVID-19.

The chain has TRBV3-1 (or the pseudogene TRBV3-2) and TRBJ1-2; TRBD1 matches 7 bases. The CDR3 extends over 16 amino acids. Germline V gives CDR1 LGHDT, CDR2 YNNKEL (reference sequence). Unmatched junction bases numbered 12, after V lost 4 bases and J lost 4 bases. The CDR3 DNA follows: TGTGCCAGCAGCCTATCGCCTGACAGGGTTGGCTATGGCTACACCTTC. This codes for CASSLSPDRVGYGYTF.

The V call is TRBV30, the J call TRBJ1-1; D remains unclear. The germline V and J ends were trimmed by 3 bases and 4 bases, with 9 bases remaining between them. The V gene's germline CDR1 is GTSNPN and CDR2 SVGIG (reference sequence). This CDR3 contains 12 residues. The DNA for the CDR3 is TGTGCCTGGAGACGAGAGGGCACTGAAGCTTTCTTT. This sequence encodes CAWRREGTEAFF.

The V and J genes are TRBV7-2 and TRBJ1-1; perhaps TRBD1 as D (5 bases). The CDR3 has 11 residues. The germline gives CDR1 SGHTA, CDR2 FQGNSA. V was trimmed by 7 bases and J by 5 bases, leaving 8 bases between them. In DNA form, the CDR3 reads TGTGCCAGCACAGGGCGGACTGAAGCTTTCTTT. Translated, it gives CASTGRTEAFF.

The CDR3 nucleotides are TGTGCCATCAGTGGGACAGGGACCCAGTGGGGCTACACCTTC. It codes for CAISGTGTQWGYTF. This sequence joins TRBV10-3 and TRBJ1-2; 8 nucleotides align to TRBD1. The CDR3 extends over 14 amino acids. The ends lost 4 bases at V and 8 bases at J; junction bases unmatched: 9. Germline V CDR1 and CDR2: ENHRY, SYGVKD.

In the case of this clone: A junction end diverges from the germline sequence, so it may reflect a read error. The chain is built from TRBV7-7 and TRBJ2-5; a possible D gene is TRBD2 (7 bases). CDR1 and CDR2 from the germline V gene are SSHAT and FNYEAQ (reference sequence). The CDR3 spans 15 residues. The CDR3 region is CASSLDGGPGETQYF. CDR3 DNA: TGTGCTAGCAGCTTAGACGGGGGGCCGGGGGAGACCCAGTACTTC.

The chain combines TRBV5-4 with TRBJ2-5; no clear D. The CDR3 extends over 14 amino acids. The V end was cut by 0 bases, the J end by 7 bases, with 13 bases between. In germline, CDR1 is SGHNT, CDR2 YYREEE (reference sequence). The CDR3 here is CASSLVSTPGTQYF. CDR3 in DNA: TGTGCCAGCAGCTTGGTTTCTACCCCTGGGACCCAGTACTTC.

The V call is TRBV2, the J call TRBJ2-3; 14 nucleotides line up with TRBD2. This CDR3 spans 16 amino acids. J gave up 1 base and V 6 bases, and 3 bases lay outside the gene matches. CDR1 and CDR2 (germline): SNHLY, FYNNEI. In DNA form, the CDR3 reads TGTGCCAGCAGCGAGGGACTAGCGGGAGGCACAGATACGCAGTATTTT. This gives the protein CASSEGLAGGTDTQYF.

The chain couples TRBV3-1 (or the pseudogene TRBV3-2) to TRBJ2-1; D remains unclear. Germline CDR1 is LGHDT and CDR2 is YNNKEL (reference sequence). Trimming removed 3 bases from V and 5 bases from J, with 11 bases in between. This CDR3 contains 14 residues. CDR3 region: CASSHMSNDNEQFF. CDR3 DNA sequence: TGTGCCAGCAGCCATATGTCTAACGACAATGAGCAGTTCTTC.

The chain uses TRBV28 and TRBJ2-4; 9 bases agree with TRBD1. Germline V gene lookup returns CDR1 MDHEN and CDR2 SYDVKM. The CDR3 is 18 residues long. V lost 6 bases and J lost 2; bases outside the gene matches: 14. The CDR3, as DNA: TGTGCCAGCAGCAACCTAGGGAGAGGGACAGGGACCAAAAACATTCAGTACTTC. As protein: CASSNLGRGTGTKNIQYF.

CDR3 region: CASSEQSQILETQYF. In DNA, the CDR3 is TGCGCCAGCAGTGAACAGTCACAGATTTTAGAGACCCAGTACTTC. This chain connects TRBV10-1 to TRBJ2-5; D not resolved. The V end was cut by 3 bases, the J end by 4 bases, with 15 bases between. Germline CDR1 reads WNHNN; CDR2 reads SYGVQD (reference sequence). This CDR3 contains 15 residues.

The chain uses TRBV19 and TRBJ2-7; maybe TRBD2 (6 bases). Germline loops: CDR1 LNHDA, CDR2 SQIVND (reference sequence). Trimming took 5 bases from V and 4 from J, leaving 18 bases between them. CDR3 length equals 15 residues. The CDR3 spells CASSGVQGGKYEQYF. The CDR3, as DNA: TGTGCCAGTAGTGGGGTGCAGGGAGGAAAATACGAGCAGTACTTC. The variable domain in full, with the rest retrieved from reference TRBV19 and TRBJ2-7, is DGGITQSPKYLFRKEGQNVTLSCEQNLNHDAMYWYRQDPGQGLRLIYYSQIVNDFQKGDIAEGYSVSREKKESFPLTVTSAQKNPTAFYLCASSGVQGGKYEQYFGPGTRLTVT.

The chain recombines TRBV2 with TRBJ2-7, with D unresolved. The germline V and J ends were trimmed by 5 bases and 4 bases, with 9 bases remaining between them. Germline V gene sequence: CDR1 SNHLY, CDR2 FYNNEI. This CDR3 is built from 12 residues. CDR3 amino acids: CASSQQPYEQYF. CDR3 coding DNA: TGTGCCAGCAGTCAACAGCCTTACGAGCAGTACTTC.

V gene TRBV7-9 combines with J gene TRBJ2-6, with unresolved D. This CDR3 is 15 amino acids long. Trimming left V 3 bases short and J 0 bases short, with 6 bases between. The germline gives CDR1 SEHNR, CDR2 FQNEAQ (reference sequence). In nucleotides, the CDR3 is TGTGCCAGCAGCTTCGGGTTCTCTGGGGCCAACGTCCTGACTTTC. Translating it yields CASSFGFSGANVLTF.

The chain has TRBV21-1 and TRBJ2-2; TRBD1, as called in the table, went unchecked against the DNA. TRBV21-1 constitutes a pseudogene. The CDR3 sequence is 18 residues long. CDR3 sequence (DNA): TGTGCCAGCAGCAAAGCGGGGGGGACAGGGGATTTCACCGGGGAGCTGTTTTTT. Protein: CASSKAGGTGDFTGELFF.

The gene calls are TRBV19 and TRBJ2-5; TRBD1 matches 11 bases. CDR1 and CDR2 from the germline V gene are LNHDA and SQIVND (reference sequence). CDR3 size: 11 residues. V lost 10 bases, J lost 10 bases, and 5 bases stayed unmatched. CDR3 sequence: CATGQGGVQYF. The CDR3 region has the DNA TGTGCCACGGGACAGGGGGGAGTCCAGTACTTC.

The chain carries TRBV2 and TRBJ2-3; perhaps TRBD1 as D (5 bases). Germline V gene lookup returns CDR1 SNHLY and CDR2 FYNNEI. Between the trimmed V and J ends, which lost 6 bases and 1 base, there was a span of 14 bases. The CDR3 has 15 residues. CDR3 sequence: CASSREVKGTDTQYF. Written as DNA, the CDR3 is TGTGCCAGCAGCAGGGAAGTTAAGGGCACAGATACGCAGTATTTT.